This is a list of T cell receptor beta chains from one sample in a study of T-cell reconstitution after alpha-beta-depleted transplantation in children. TCRdb reprocessed the PCR reads with MiXCR, giving one entry per CDR3 protein. This sample has approximately 490,000 distinct CDR3 sequences; roughly 10% occur once, and the top ten carry approximately 2%. Sequenced material: PBMCs, taken before TCRalphabeta/CD19-depleted stem cell transplant. All receptors derive from a child aged 2 to 15 with inherited bone marrow failure, due to receive a stem cell transplant. Both conserved end residues are part of each CDR3. Each record gives: CDR3 length, J gene, D gene, clone size, V gene, CDR3 DNA, CDR3 protein. The D gene is left open where the match is weak. The size entry is marked missing in some rows and otherwise reads once, few, many or a size class.

CDR3 length: 17; J gene: TRBJ2-2; D gene: NA; clone size: many; V gene: TRBV5-1; CDR3 DNA: TGCGCCAGCAGCTTGTATGCCGAACAAACGAACACCGGGGAGCTGTTTTTT; CDR3 protein: CASSLYAEQTNTGELFF
CDR3 length: 14; J gene: TRBJ2-5; D gene: NA; clone size: many; V gene: TRBV5-1; CDR3 DNA: TGCGCCAGCAGCTTGACAGGGAACCAAGAGACCCAGTACTTC; CDR3 protein: CASSLTGNQETQYF
CDR3 length: 19; J gene: TRBJ2-1; D gene: NA; clone size: many; V gene: TRBV6-5; CDR3 DNA: TGTGCCAGCAGTTTCATCGGGGCGGACGGCCCAGAGGGGTACAATGAGCAGTTCTTC; CDR3 protein: CASSFIGADGPEGYNEQFF
CDR3 length: 14; J gene: TRBJ2-5; D gene: TRBD1; clone size: many; V gene: TRBV4-2; CDR3 DNA: TGTGCCAGCAGCCGAGGGGGACAGGGAGAGACCCAGTACTTC; CDR3 protein: CASSRGGQGETQYF
CDR3 length: 17; J gene: TRBJ2-3; D gene: TRBD2; clone size: many; V gene: TRBV4-3; CDR3 DNA: TGCGCCAGCAGCCAAGAGGGACTAGCGGTTCCTCGGGATACGCAGTATTTT; CDR3 protein: CASSQEGLAVPRDTQYF
CDR3 length: 13; J gene: TRBJ2-1; D gene: NA; clone size: NA; V gene: TRBV19; CDR3 DNA: TGTGCCAGCGCCGCAGGGTCGGGTAGTGAGCAGTTCTTC; CDR3 protein: CASAAGSGSEQFF
CDR3 length: 13; J gene: TRBJ2-7; D gene: TRBD2; clone size: few; V gene: TRBV20-1; CDR3 DNA: TGCAGTGCTAGAGGGACTAGCGGGAACGAGCAGTACTTC; CDR3 protein: CSARGTSGNEQYF
CDR3 length: 17; J gene: TRBJ2-6; D gene: TRBD1; clone size: many; V gene: TRBV30; CDR3 DNA: TGTGCCTGGACTGGGGGGACAGGGGAGGTTGGGGCCAACGTCCTGACTTTC; CDR3 protein: CAWTGGTGEVGANVLTF
CDR3 length: 19; J gene: TRBJ2-6; D gene: TRBD1; clone size: many; V gene: TRBV6-1; CDR3 DNA: TGTGCCAGCATGTCAATGGGGACAGCTGAGTACCTTGGGGCCAACGTCCTGACTTTC; CDR3 protein: CASMSMGTAEYLGANVLTF
CDR3 length: 14; J gene: TRBJ2-3; D gene: TRBD2; clone size: many; V gene: TRBV13; CDR3 DNA: TGTGCCAGCAGCGAAGGGACTAAGGCAGATACGCAGTATTTT; CDR3 protein: CASSEGTKADTQYF
CDR3 length: 15; J gene: TRBJ1-5; D gene: TRBD1; clone size: many; V gene: TRBV7-8; CDR3 DNA: TGTGCCAGCAGCTTCGGGGACAGGGGGGGTCAGCCCCAGCATTTT; CDR3 protein: CASSFGDRGGQPQHF
CDR3 length: 17; J gene: TRBJ2-5; D gene: NA; clone size: few; V gene: TRBV2; CDR3 DNA: TGTGCCAGCAGCTACGAAGGAGGATCATACCTCGGAGAGACCCAGTACTTC; CDR3 protein: CASSYEGGSYLGETQYF
CDR3 length: 16; J gene: TRBJ2-1; D gene: NA; clone size: NA; V gene: TRBV20-1; CDR3 DNA: TGCAGTGCTAGAGGTCGCGCCACGAGCTACTACAATGAGCAGTTCTTC; CDR3 protein: CSARGRATSYYNEQFF
CDR3 length: 14; J gene: TRBJ1-1; D gene: NA; clone size: many; V gene: TRBV27; CDR3 DNA: TGTGCCAGCAGTTTGATCGGGGGAGGCACTGAAGCTTTCTTT; CDR3 protein: CASSLIGGGTEAFF
CDR3 length: 14; J gene: TRBJ1-5; D gene: NA; clone size: many; V gene: TRBV12-3/TRBV12-4; CDR3 DNA: TGTGCCAGCAGACCCGACAACAGCAATCAGCCCCAGCATTTT; CDR3 protein: CASRPDNSNQPQHF